The next 24 T cell receptor beta chains were all read from a single sample in a study of blood T cell repertoires in COVID-19. Some clones are missing from TCRdb's copy, which holds only in-frame ones; the method was immunoSEQ multiplex PCR. The sample includes some 330,000 clones, around 86% of them seen just once. Sequenced sample: PBMCs or T cells enriched from blood (not recorded which). These receptors came from a woman aged 45 to 65 who had recovered from COVID-19.

The chain joins TRBV3-1 (or the pseudogene TRBV3-2) to TRBJ1-2; perhaps TRBD1 as D (5 bases). The CDR3 spans 14 residues. Looked up from germline, CDR1 is LGHDT and CDR2 is YNNKEL (reference sequence). The V end lost 2 bases, the J end lost 8 bases, and 15 bases lay between the germline ends. As DNA, the CDR3 is TGTGCCAGCAGCCAAAGGCTGGGGGGAGGAGGCTACACCTTC. Encoded protein: CASSQRLGGGGYTF.

V usage is TRBV5-4 and J usage is TRBJ2-1; D possibly corresponds to TRBD2 (5 bases). The CDR3 sequence is 15 residues long. The V end lost 2 bases, the J end lost 5 bases, and 14 bases lay between the germline ends. Germline CDR1 and CDR2: SGHNT and YYREEE (reference sequence). CDR3 DNA: TGTGCCAGCAGCTTAGAGGCGGGCTACGACAATGAGCAGTTCTTC. Amino acids: CASSLEAGYDNEQFF.

This clone appeared once. The CDR3 sequence is CASSQESATGRGTQYF. For the CDR3, the DNA is TGCGCCAGCAGCCAAGAATCGGCTACGGGGAGGGGTACGCAGTATTTT. The chain recombines TRBV4-3 with TRBJ2-3; 7 bases are a match to TRBD2. This CDR3 comprises 16 residues. The V and J ends lost 0 bases and 8 bases, in that order; junction bases with no gene match: 11. Germline V gene data show CDR1 as LGHNA and CDR2 as YSLEER.

The chain couples TRBV30 to TRBJ1-1; TRBD1 agrees at 7 bases. The V gene's germline CDR1 is GTSNPN and CDR2 SVGIG (reference sequence). The V and J ends lost 6 bases and 3 bases, in that order; junction bases with no gene match: 7. The CDR3 contains 13 residues. CDR3 residues: CACKGASYTEAFF. For the CDR3, the DNA is TGTGCCTGCAAGGGGGCCTCATACACTGAAGCTTTCTTT.

J is TRBJ2-7 and V is TRBV7-8; the match to TRBD2 covers 8 bases. The length of the CDR3 is 14 residues. V lost 5 bases, J lost 0 bases, and 3 bases stayed unmatched. Germline CDR1 SGHVS, CDR2 FQNEAQ. In DNA, the CDR3 is TGTGCCAGCAGCCTAAGCGGGAGCTCCTACGAGCAGTACTTC. Protein: CASSLSGSSYEQYF.

The chain links TRBV7-2 to TRBJ1-5, with 10 bases fitting TRBD1. CDR3 length: 15 residues. Germline CDR1 SGHTA, CDR2 FQGNSA. The trim removed 3 bases at V and 8 bases at J, leaving 7 bases unmatched. As DNA, the CDR3 is TGTGCCAGCAGCTTCGCGGGACAGGGGATGGAGCCCCAGCATTTT. Its protein is CASSFAGQGMEPQHF.

The chain recombines TRBV5-8 with TRBJ1-1; possibly TRBD1 for D (6 bases). The ends were cut back, 5 bases at V and 8 bases at J, with 25 bases in the middle. CDR1 is SGHTS and CDR2 is YDEGEE in the germline V gene. CDR3 length equals 16 residues. DNA of the CDR3: TGTGCCAGCAGGTTCGGGGGGCATTTCCCCTTAACAGAAGCTTTCTTT. Residues: CASRFGGHFPLTEAFF. The whole variable domain, filled in from reference TRBV5-8 and TRBJ1-1, reads EAGVTQSPTHLIKTRGQQATLRCSPISGHTSVYWYQQALGLGLQFLLWYDEGEERNRGNFPPRFSGRQFPNYSSELNVNALELEDSALYLCASRFGGHFPLTEAFFGQGTRLTVV.

The J gene is TRBJ1-2, the V gene TRBV9; TRBD1 matches 9 bases. Per germline, CDR1 SGDLS and CDR2 YYNGEE. V was pared by 4 bases and J by 5 bases, with 9 bases of the junction left unmatched. The CDR3 sequence is 15 residues long. As DNA, the CDR3 is TGTGCCAGCAGCCCGAGGACAGGGGAATTTTATGGCTACACCTTC. Its protein product is CASSPRTGEFYGYTF.

The genes are TRBV5-1 and TRBJ2-2; D possibly corresponds to TRBD2 (6 bases). CDR3 length: 13 amino acids. Trimming removed 4 bases at V and 6 bases at J, with 10 bases between. Germline V CDR1 and CDR2: SGHRS, YFSETQ. CDR3 region: CASSPPGAGELFF. The DNA for the CDR3 is TGCGCCAGCAGCCCACCGGGGGCCGGGGAGCTGTTTTTT.

This chain links TRBV5-8 with TRBJ2-1; D is ambiguous. V lost 4 bases and J 7 bases, leaving 9 bases between the germline ends. CDR1 SGHTS and CDR2 YDEGEE come from the germline V gene. The CDR3 has 12 amino acids. The CDR3 nucleotides read TGTGCCAGCAGCCCCGGTTGGAATGAGCAGTTCTTC. Its protein is CASSPGWNEQFF.

This chain uses TRBV7-9 with TRBJ2-3, with a tentative D call TRBD2 (6 bases). This CDR3 is built from 12 residues. Germline CDR1 and CDR2: SEHNR and FQNEAQ (reference sequence). V lost 5 bases and J 3 bases, leaving 6 bases between the germline ends. The CDR3: CASSRGTDTQYF. The CDR3 region has the DNA TGTGCCAGCAGCCGGGGGACAGATACGCAGTATTTT.

The chain has TRBV30 and TRBJ2-1; 9 bases agree with TRBD2. Germline loops: CDR1 GTSNPN, CDR2 SVGIG (reference sequence). The ends lost 3 bases at V and 10 bases at J; junction bases unmatched: 4. This CDR3 contains 12 residues. CDR3 loop: CAWSIAGVEQFF. CDR3 DNA: TGTGCCTGGAGCATAGCGGGAGTCGAGCAGTTCTTC.

This clone is a singleton in its sample. The gene calls are TRBV5-1 and TRBJ1-1; D is unclear. CDR3 length equals 14 residues. Looked up from germline, CDR1 is SGHRS and CDR2 is YFSETQ. Between the trimmed V and J ends, which lost 0 bases and 2 bases, there was a span of 8 bases. CDR3 sequence: CASSLGGPNTEAFF. In nucleotides, the CDR3 is TGCGCCAGCAGCTTGGGTGGGCCTAACACTGAAGCTTTCTTT.

The J gene is TRBJ1-6, the V gene TRBV6-1, with a possible D match to TRBD1 (6 bases). The germline gives CDR1 MNHNS, CDR2 SASEGT. V was shortened by 4 bases and J by 0 bases, with 19 bases between the two germline ends. The CDR3 contains 19 residues. The CDR3 is CASSGQTVGASSYNSPLHF. CDR3 nucleotides: TGTGCCAGCAGTGGCCAAACAGTGGGGGCAAGCTCCTATAATTCACCCCTCCACTTT.

The chain is built from TRBV28 and TRBJ1-5, with 9 bases fitting TRBD1. Germline V gives CDR1 MDHEN, CDR2 SYDVKM. This CDR3 region has 16 residues. V gave up 4 bases and J gave up 4 bases; unmatched junction bases: 8. The CDR3 sequence: CASSSSRDRANQPQHF. The DNA of the CDR3 is TGTGCCAGCAGTTCGTCCCGGGACAGGGCTAATCAGCCCCAGCATTTT. The complete variable domain, with remaining parts taken from reference TRBV28 and TRBJ1-5, reads DVKVTQSSRYLVKRTGEKVFLECVQDMDHENMFWYRQDPGLGLRLIYFSYDVKMKEKGDIPEGYSVSREKKERFSLILESASTNQTSMYLCASSSSRDRANQPQHFGDGTRLSIL.

CDR3 bases: TGCGCCAGCAGCCAAGACCAGGGTTCGGTATATGGCTACACCTTC. Residues: CASSQDQGSVYGYTF. The V gene is TRBV4-3, the J gene TRBJ1-2, with D possibly TRBD1 on 5 matching bases. The CDR3 runs 15 residues. The germline gives CDR1 LGHNA, CDR2 YSLEER. V was trimmed by 0 bases and J by 5 bases, leaving 13 bases between them.

This chain's CDR3 is CASSLDGSRVDTQYF. For the CDR3, the DNA is TGTGCCAGCAGCTTAGACGGGAGTCGTGTAGATACGCAGTATTTT. The chain has TRBV13 and TRBJ2-3, with D maybe TRBD2 (6 bases). Germline V gene lookup returns CDR1 PRHDT and CDR2 FYEKMQ (reference sequence). The V gene lost 1 base and the J gene lost 5 bases, with 13 bases spanning the gap. The CDR3 has 15 amino acids.

This chain uses TRBV12-5 with TRBJ1-5; the match to TRBD1 covers 9 bases. This CDR3 contains 16 residues. CDR1 and CDR2 from the germline V gene are LGHNT and FRNRAP. J gave up 4 bases and V 0 bases, and 4 bases lay outside the gene matches. CDR3: CASGLVRTGANQPQHF. CDR3 DNA sequence: TGTGCTAGTGGTTTGGTCCGGACAGGGGCAAATCAGCCCCAGCATTTT.

This clone was counted between two and nine times. The chain has TRBV19 and TRBJ2-3, with D unresolved. Trimming stripped 7 bases from V and 5 bases from J, with 10 bases between. This CDR3 region has 12 residues. CDR1 is LNHDA and CDR2 is SQIVND in the germline V gene (reference sequence). CDR3 bases: TGTGCCAGTACCTCAGGTGGAGATACGCAGTATTTT. Residues: CASTSGGDTQYF.

The CDR3 DNA sequence: TGTGCCAGCAGCTTAGTTCCGGGGGAAGGCTACACCTTC. This sequence encodes CASSLVPGEGYTF. The genes are TRBV11-3 and TRBJ1-2; the D gene is possibly TRBD1 (5 bases). The CDR3 length is 13 residues. Germline loops: CDR1 SGHNT, CDR2 YENEEA. V dropped 1 base and J dropped 8 bases, with 11 bases sitting between them.

This chain uses TRBV6-5 with TRBJ1-6; weak D call: TRBD1 (5 bases). The CDR3 totals 14 residues. V shed 8 bases and J shed 7 bases, with 15 bases lying between them. Germline loops: CDR1 MNHEY, CDR2 SVGAGI. The DNA of the CDR3 is TGTGCCAGCTGCCGAGGCCGGGGGAATTCACCCCTCCACTTT. This sequence encodes CASCRGRGNSPLHF.

This rearrangement joins TRBV19 to TRBJ1-4; 8 positions match TRBD1. Germline V lookup: CDR1 LNHDA, CDR2 SQIVND (reference sequence). The V segment lost 5 bases and the J segment 5 bases; nucleotides outside the gene matches: 4. This CDR3 contains 14 residues. The CDR3 loop reads CASSVQGANEKLFF. For the CDR3, the DNA is TGTGCCAGTAGTGTGCAGGGGGCCAATGAAAAACTGTTTTTT.

This clone has only one observation. The chain recombines TRBV10-3 with TRBJ1-2; 7 bases are shared with TRBD1. V lost 6 bases to trimming and J lost 4 bases; unmatched junction nucleotides: 11. Per the germline V gene, CDR1 is ENHRY and CDR2 is SYGVKD. CDR3 length: 15 residues. The CDR3 DNA reads TGTGCCATCAGCGGGGACCAGACAGGGTTCTATGGCTACACCTTC. Protein sequence: CAISGDQTGFYGYTF.

As DNA, the CDR3 is TGTGCCAGCAGCCAAGGGCTTGGGAGCGGGGACATTCAGTACTTC. Translating it yields CASSQGLGSGDIQYF. The J gene is TRBJ2-4, the V gene TRBV3-1 (or the pseudogene TRBV3-2), with 7 bases identical to TRBD2. The germline V gene has CDR1 LGHDT and CDR2 YNNKEL (reference sequence). The CDR3 length is 15 residues. V was pared by 1 base and J by 8 bases, with 8 bases of the junction left unmatched.